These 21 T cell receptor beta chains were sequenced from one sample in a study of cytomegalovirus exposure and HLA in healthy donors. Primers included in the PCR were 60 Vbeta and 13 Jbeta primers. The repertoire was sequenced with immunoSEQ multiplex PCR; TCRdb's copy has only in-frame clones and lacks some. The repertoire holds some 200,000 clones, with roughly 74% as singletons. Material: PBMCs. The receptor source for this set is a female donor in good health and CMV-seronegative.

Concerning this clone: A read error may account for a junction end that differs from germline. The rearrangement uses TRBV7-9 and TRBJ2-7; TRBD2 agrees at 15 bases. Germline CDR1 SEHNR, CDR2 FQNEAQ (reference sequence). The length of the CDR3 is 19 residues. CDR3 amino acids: CSSSLVGTSGRLSSYEQYF. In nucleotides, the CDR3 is TGTTCCAGCAGCTTAGTCGGGACTAGCGGGAGGTTAAGCTCCTACGAGCAGTACTTC. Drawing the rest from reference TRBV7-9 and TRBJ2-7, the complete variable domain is DTGVSQNPRHKITKRGQNVTFRCDPISEHNRLYWYRQTLGQGPEFLTYFQNEAQLEKSRLLSDRFSAERPKGSFSTLEIQRTEQGDSAMYLCSSSLVGTSGRLSSYEQYFGPGTRLTVT.

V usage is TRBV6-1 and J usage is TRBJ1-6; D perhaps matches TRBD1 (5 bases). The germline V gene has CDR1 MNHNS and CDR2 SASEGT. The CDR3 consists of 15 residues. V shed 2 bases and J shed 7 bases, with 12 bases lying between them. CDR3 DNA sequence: TGTGCCAGCAGTGAACGGCAGGGTAACAATTCACCCCTCCACTTT. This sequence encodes CASSERQGNNSPLHF.

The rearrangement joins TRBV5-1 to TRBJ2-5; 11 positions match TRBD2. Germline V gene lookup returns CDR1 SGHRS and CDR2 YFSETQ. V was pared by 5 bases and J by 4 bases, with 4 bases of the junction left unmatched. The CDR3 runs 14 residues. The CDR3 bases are TGCGCCAGCAGGACTAGCGGGATTGGAGAGACCCAGTACTTC. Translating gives CASRTSGIGETQYF. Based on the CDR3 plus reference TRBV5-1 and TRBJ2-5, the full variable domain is KAGVTQTPRYLIKTRGQQVTLSCSPISGHRSVSWYQQTPGQGLQFLFEYFSETQRNKGNFPGRFSGRQFSNSRSEMNVSTLELGDSALYLCASRTSGIGETQYFGPGTRLLVL.

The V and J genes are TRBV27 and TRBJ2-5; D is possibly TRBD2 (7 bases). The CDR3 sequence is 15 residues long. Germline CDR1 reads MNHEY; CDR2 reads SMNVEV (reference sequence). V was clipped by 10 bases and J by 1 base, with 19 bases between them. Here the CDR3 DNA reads TGTGCCATGCGTGGGGGCAGGGAGGGCCAAGAGACCCAGTACTTC. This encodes CAMRGGREGQETQYF.

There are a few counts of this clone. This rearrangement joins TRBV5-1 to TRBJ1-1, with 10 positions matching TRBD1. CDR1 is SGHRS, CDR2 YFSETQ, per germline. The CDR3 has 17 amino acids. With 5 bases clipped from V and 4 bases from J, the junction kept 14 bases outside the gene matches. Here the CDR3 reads CASSLTGTGDPLTEAFF. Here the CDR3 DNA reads TGCGCCAGCAGTCTAACCGGGACAGGGGACCCACTCACTGAAGCTTTCTTT.

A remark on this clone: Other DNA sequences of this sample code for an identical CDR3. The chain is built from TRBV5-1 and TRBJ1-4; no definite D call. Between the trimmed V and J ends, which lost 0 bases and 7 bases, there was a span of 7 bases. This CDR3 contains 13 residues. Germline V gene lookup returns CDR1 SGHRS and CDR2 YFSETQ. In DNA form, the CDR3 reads TGCGCCAGCAGCTTGGCCGGCGGTGAAAAACTGTTTTTT. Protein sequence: CASSLAGGEKLFF.

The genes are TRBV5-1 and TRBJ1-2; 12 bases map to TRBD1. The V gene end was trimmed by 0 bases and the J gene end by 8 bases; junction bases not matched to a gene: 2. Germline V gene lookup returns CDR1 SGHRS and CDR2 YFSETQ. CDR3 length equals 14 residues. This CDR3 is CASSLAGTGGGYTF. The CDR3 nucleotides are TGCGCCAGCAGCTTGGCCGGGACAGGGGGCGGCTACACCTTC.

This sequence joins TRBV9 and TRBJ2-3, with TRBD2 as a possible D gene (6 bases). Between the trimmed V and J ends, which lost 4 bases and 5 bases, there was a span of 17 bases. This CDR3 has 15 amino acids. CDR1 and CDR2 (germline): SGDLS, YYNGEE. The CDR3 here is CASSWHGGLGDTQYF. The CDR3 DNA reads TGTGCCAGCAGCTGGCACGGGGGTTTGGGAGATACGCAGTATTTT.

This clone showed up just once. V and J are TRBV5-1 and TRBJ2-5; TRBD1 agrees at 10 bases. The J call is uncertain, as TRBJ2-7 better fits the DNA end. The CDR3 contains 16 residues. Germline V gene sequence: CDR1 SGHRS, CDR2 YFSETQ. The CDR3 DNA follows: TGCGCCAGCAGCAACCTCTGGGACAGGGGAGACTACGAGCAGTACTTC. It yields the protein CASSNLWDRGDYEQYF.

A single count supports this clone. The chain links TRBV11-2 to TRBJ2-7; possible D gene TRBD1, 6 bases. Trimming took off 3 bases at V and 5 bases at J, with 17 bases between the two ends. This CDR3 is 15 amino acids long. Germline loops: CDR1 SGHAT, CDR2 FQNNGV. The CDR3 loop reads CASSFIGATGNEQYF. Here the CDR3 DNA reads TGTGCCAGCAGCTTTATTGGAGCGACAGGCAACGAGCAGTACTTC.

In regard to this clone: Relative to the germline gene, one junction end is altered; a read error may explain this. The CDR3: CSSSPRTSGWETQYF. DNA for the CDR3: TGTTCCAGCAGCCCTCGGACTAGCGGGTGGGAGACCCAGTACTTC. The chain recombines TRBV7-9 with TRBJ2-5; 11 bases fit TRBD2. The germline V gene has CDR1 SEHNR and CDR2 FQNEAQ (reference sequence). This CDR3 spans 15 amino acids.

The CDR3 nucleotides are TGTGCCAGCAGCTCCCCGGGCGGGAGGATCCCCTACGAGCAGTACTTC. Translated, it gives CASSSPGGRIPYEQYF. V and J are TRBV7-9 and TRBJ2-7, with TRBD2 identical over 8 bases. The junction had 10 bases not matched to a gene; V was cut back by 4 bases and J by 2 bases. The CDR3 loop spans 16 amino acids. Germline CDR1 and CDR2: SEHNR and FQNEAQ (reference sequence). The full variable domain, in which reference TRBV7-9 and TRBJ2-7 provide the parts outside the CDR3, is DTGVSQNPRHKITKRGQNVTFRCDPISEHNRLYWYRQTLGQGPEFLTYFQNEAQLEKSRLLSDRFSAERPKGSFSTLEIQRTEQGDSAMYLCASSSPGGRIPYEQYFGPGTRLTVT.

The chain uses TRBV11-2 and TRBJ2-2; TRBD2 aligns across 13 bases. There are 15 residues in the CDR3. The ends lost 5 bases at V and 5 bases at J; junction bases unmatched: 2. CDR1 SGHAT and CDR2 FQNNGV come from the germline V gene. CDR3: CASSRTSGSTGELFF. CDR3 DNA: TGTGCCAGCAGCCGGACTAGCGGGAGTACCGGGGAGCTGTTTTTT.

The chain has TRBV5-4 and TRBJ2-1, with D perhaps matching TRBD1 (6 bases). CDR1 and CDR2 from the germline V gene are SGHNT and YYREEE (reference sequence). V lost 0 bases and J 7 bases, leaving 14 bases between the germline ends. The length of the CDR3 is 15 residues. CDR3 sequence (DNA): TGTGCCAGCAGCTTGGCCAGGGGAACGTGGAATGAGCAGTTCTTC. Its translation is CASSLARGTWNEQFF.

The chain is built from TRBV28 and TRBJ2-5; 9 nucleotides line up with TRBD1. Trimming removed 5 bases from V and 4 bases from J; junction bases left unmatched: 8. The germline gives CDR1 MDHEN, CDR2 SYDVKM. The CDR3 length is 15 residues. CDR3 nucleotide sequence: TGTGCCAGCAGTCTAGGGACAGGGACACGAGAGACCCAGTACTTC. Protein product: CASSLGTGTRETQYF.

CDR3 coding DNA: TGTGCCAGCAGCTTGGTTGGGGGAAGGGGGGATACGCAGTATTTT. As protein: CASSLVGGRGDTQYF. V usage is TRBV5-6 and J usage is TRBJ2-3; weak D call: TRBD1 (6 bases). This CDR3 region has 15 residues. In germline, CDR1 is SGHDT, CDR2 YYEEEE. Trimming stripped 0 bases from V and 6 bases from J, with 14 bases between.

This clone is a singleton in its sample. The CDR3 protein is CASSGTSGRAYEQYF. CDR3 in DNA: TGTGCCAGTAGTGGGACTAGCGGGAGGGCTTACGAGCAGTACTTC. The chain is built from TRBV19 and TRBJ2-7; 16 bases align to TRBD2. Germline trimming cut 5 bases from V and 4 bases from J; bases unmatched to any gene: 2. The CDR3 has 15 amino acids. Germline V lookup: CDR1 LNHDA, CDR2 SQIVND (reference sequence).

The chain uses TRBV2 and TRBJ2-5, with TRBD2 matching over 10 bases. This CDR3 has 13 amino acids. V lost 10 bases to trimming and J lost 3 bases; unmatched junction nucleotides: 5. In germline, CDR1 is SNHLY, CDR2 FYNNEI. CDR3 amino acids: CANSGGAKETQYF. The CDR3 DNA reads TGTGCCAACAGCGGGGGGGCCAAAGAGACCCAGTACTTC. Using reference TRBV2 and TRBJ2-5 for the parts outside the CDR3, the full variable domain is EPEVTQTPSHQVTQMGQEVILRCVPISNHLYFYWYRQILGQKVEFLVSFYNNEISEKSEIFDDQFSVERPDGSNFTLKIRSTKLEDSAMYFCANSGGAKETQYFGPGTRLLVL.

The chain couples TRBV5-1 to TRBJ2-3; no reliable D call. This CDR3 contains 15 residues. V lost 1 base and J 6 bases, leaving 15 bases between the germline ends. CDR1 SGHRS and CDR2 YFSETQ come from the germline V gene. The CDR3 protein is CASSLYGSNSDTQYF. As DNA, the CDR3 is TGCGCCAGCAGCTTGTACGGGTCTAACTCGGATACGCAGTATTTT.

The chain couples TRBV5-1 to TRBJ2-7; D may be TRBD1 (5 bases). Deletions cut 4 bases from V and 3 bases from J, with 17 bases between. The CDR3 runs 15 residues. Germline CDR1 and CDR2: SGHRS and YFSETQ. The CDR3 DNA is TGCGCCAGCAGCCTCTCGCAGGGAAAAAACTACGAGCAGTACTTC. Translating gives CASSLSQGKNYEQYF.

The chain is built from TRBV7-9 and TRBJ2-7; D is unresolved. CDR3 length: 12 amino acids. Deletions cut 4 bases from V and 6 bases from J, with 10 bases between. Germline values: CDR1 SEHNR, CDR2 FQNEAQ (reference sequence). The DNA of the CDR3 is TGTGCCAGCAGCTCCGCCCGGAGCGAGCAGTACTTC. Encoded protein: CASSSARSEQYF. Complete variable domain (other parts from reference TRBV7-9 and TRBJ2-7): DTGVSQNPRHKITKRGQNVTFRCDPISEHNRLYWYRQTLGQGPEFLTYFQNEAQLEKSRLLSDRFSAERPKGSFSTLEIQRTEQGDSAMYLCASSSARSEQYFGPGTRLTVT.